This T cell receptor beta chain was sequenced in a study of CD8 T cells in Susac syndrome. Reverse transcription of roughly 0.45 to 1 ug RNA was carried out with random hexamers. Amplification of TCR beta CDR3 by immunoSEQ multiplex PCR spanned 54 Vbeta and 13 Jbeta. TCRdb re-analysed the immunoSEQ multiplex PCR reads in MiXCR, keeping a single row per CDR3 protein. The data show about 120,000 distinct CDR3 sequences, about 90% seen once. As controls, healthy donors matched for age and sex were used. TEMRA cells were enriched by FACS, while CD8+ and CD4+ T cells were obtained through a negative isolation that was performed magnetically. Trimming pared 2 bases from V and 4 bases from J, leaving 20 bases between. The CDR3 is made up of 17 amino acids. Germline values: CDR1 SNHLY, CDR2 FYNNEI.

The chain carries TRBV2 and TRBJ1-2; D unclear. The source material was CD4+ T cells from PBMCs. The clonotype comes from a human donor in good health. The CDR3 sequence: CASSEYSPFKSTYGYTF. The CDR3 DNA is TGTGCCAGCAGTGAATACTCGCCTTTCAAATCGACCTATGGCTACACCTTC.